The text below deals with one TCR beta chain. Germline loops: CDR1 PRHDT, CDR2 FYEKMQ (reference sequence). V was pared by 4 bases and J by 1 base, with 5 bases of the junction left unmatched. This CDR3 contains 15 residues. Generated by immunoSEQ multiplex PCR, the TCRdb table keeps only in-frame clones and is missing some. The data contain about 320,000 clones, 89% of them singletons. The data belong to a study of blood T cell repertoires in COVID-19. Study background: Researchers got acute and convalescent COVID-19 samples from the United States, Italy and Spain.

The TCR sequence derives from a woman in her 30s with COVID-19, enrolled during active disease. The gene calls are TRBV13 and TRBJ2-5, with TRBD1 identical over 8 bases. The sequenced material came from peripheral blood. The CDR3 region has the DNA TGTGCCAGCAGCTCGAAAGGGACAGGCCAAGAGACCCAGTACTTC. It specifies CASSSKGTGQETQYF.